Below, 6 T cell receptor beta chains from the same sample are listed, as sequenced in a study of blood T cell repertoires in COVID-19. TCRdb's copy holds only in-frame clones and misses some; the assay was immunoSEQ multiplex PCR. This sample has under 300,000 clones; 86% occur once, and the top ten carry about 14%. The sample consisted of PBMCs or T cells enriched from blood (not recorded which). The receptors originated from a man aged 18-30 years who had recovered from COVID-19.

The chain employs TRBV20-1 and TRBJ2-7, with a weak D call TRBD2 (5 bases). This CDR3 is built from 13 residues. Germline CDR1 is DFQATT and CDR2 is SNEGSKA (reference sequence). Trimming pared 3 bases from V and 5 bases from J, leaving 14 bases between. The chain's CDR3 is CSASRRAGDEQYF. The DNA for the CDR3 is TGCAGTGCTAGTCGACGGGCGGGCGACGAGCAGTACTTC.

The rearrangement joins TRBV28 to TRBJ1-2, with D possibly matching TRBD1 (5 bases). Trimming left V 4 bases short and J 5 bases short, with 11 bases between. Germline V gives CDR1 MDHEN, CDR2 SYDVKM. The CDR3 is 13 amino acids. The chain's CDR3 is CASSSQGDYGYTF. The CDR3 DNA reads as TGTGCCAGCAGTTCCCAGGGCGATTATGGCTACACCTTC.

J is TRBJ2-2 and V is TRBV29-1; D perhaps matches TRBD2 (5 bases). Trimming stripped 1 base from V and 6 bases from J, with 12 bases between. CDR1 SQVTM and CDR2 ANQGSEA come from the germline V gene. This CDR3 has 14 residues. In DNA, the CDR3 is TGCAGCGTTGAAGGGCCAGGAGGAGCCGGGGAGCTGTTTTTT. Translated: CSVEGPGGAGELFF.

V gene TRBV7-2 combines with J gene TRBJ2-2; TRBD1 aligns across 7 bases. The germline V gene has CDR1 SGHTA and CDR2 FQGNSA. This CDR3 spans 16 amino acids. Germline trimming cut 5 bases from V and 2 bases from J; bases unmatched to any gene: 8. CDR3 protein: CASSEGGTANTGELFF. Written as DNA, the CDR3 is TGTGCCAGCAGCGAAGGGGGCACCGCTAACACCGGGGAGCTGTTTTTT.

This sequence joins TRBV13 and TRBJ2-7; D remains unclear. Germline CDR1 and CDR2: PRHDT and FYEKMQ (reference sequence). The CDR3 length is 15 residues. V lost 5 bases and J 0 bases, leaving 14 bases between the germline ends. The CDR3 DNA reads as TGTGCCAGCAGCCCTTCCATAAGGAGCTCCTACGAGCAGTACTTC. It specifies CASSPSIRSSYEQYF.

The chain has TRBV28 and TRBJ1-5; 8 bases align to TRBD1. The CDR3 covers 17 residues. Germline-derived CDR1 and CDR2 are MDHEN and SYDVKM. V was clipped by 5 bases and J by 4 bases; unmatched bases: 13. This CDR3 is CASSQHTSTGANQPQHF. The CDR3 bases are TGTGCCAGCAGTCAGCACACCTCGACAGGGGCAAATCAGCCCCAGCATTTT.